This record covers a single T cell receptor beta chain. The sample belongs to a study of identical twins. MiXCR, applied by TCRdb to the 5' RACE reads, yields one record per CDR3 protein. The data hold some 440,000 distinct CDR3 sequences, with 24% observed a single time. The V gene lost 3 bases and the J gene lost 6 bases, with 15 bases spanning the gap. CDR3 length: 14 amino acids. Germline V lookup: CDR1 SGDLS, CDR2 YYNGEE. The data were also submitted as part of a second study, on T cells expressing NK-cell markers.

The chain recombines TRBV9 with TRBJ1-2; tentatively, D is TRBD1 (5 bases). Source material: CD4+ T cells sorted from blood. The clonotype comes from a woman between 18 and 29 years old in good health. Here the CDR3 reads CASSAAWGEDGYTF. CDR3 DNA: TGTGCCAGCAGCGCCGCGTGGGGGGAAGATGGCTACACCTTC.